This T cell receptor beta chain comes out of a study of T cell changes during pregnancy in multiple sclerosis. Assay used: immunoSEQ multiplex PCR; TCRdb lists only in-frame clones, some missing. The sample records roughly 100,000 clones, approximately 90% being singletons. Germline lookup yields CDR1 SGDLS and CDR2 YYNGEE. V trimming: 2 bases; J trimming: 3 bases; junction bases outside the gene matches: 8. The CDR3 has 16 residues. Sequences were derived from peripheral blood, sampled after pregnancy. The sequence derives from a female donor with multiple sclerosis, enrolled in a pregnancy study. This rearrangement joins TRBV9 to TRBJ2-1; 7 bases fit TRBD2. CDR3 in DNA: TGTGCCAGCAGCGTCAGCGGGGTCGCCGTCTACAATGAGCAGTTCTTC. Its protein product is CASSVSGVAVYNEQFF. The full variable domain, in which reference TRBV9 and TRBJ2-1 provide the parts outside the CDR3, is DSGVTQTPKHLITATGQRVTLRCSPRSGDLSVYWYQQSLDQGLQFLIQYYNGEERAKGNILERFSAQQFPDLHSELNLSSLELGDSALYFCASSVSGVAVYNEQFFGPGTRLTVL.